This T cell receptor beta chain derives from a study of cytomegalovirus exposure and HLA in healthy donors. In the study overall: The platform used for the 120 or so validation repertoires matched that of the 600 to 800 first-cohort repertoires, a later analysis reported.

Regarding the study as a whole: In vitro experiments confirmed that three CMV-associated chains were specific for CMV antigens.

Trimming stripped 5 bases from V and 5 bases from J, with 9 bases between. This CDR3 is built from 12 residues. Germline CDR1 reads SGHNT; CDR2 reads YENEEA. Some clones are missing from TCRdb's copy, which holds only in-frame ones; the method was immunoSEQ multiplex PCR. The sample comprises approximately 160,000 clones, around 90% of which are singletons, and around 2.7% rests with the top ten. With regard to this clone: The antigen is unknown.

The rearrangement joins TRBV11-3 to TRBJ1-1; D might be TRBD1 (6 bases). The TCR was taken from a woman aged 18 to 35 in good health and CMV-seropositive. Input material: PBMCs. The CDR3 spells CASSATGTEAFF. The CDR3 region has the DNA TGTGCCAGCAGCGCTACAGGGACTGAAGCTTTCTTT.